This T cell receptor beta chain appears in the sequencing data of a study of blood T cell repertoires in COVID-19. Study context: Collection of acute and convalescent COVID-19 samples took place in the United States, Italy and Spain. The cDNA or gDNA used as material had been derived from T cells, B-cell-depleted T cells, or PBMCs.

Methods used by the authors: Reference gene primer amplification in the assay estimated nucleated cell counts. TCRdb's table, derived via immunoSEQ multiplex PCR, lists solely in-frame clones and lacks some. V, J and clone size are those of that table, while D and trimming were read from the DNA. This sample yields around 150,000 clones, of which around four fifths are seen a single time; around 2.7% belongs to the top ten. V was clipped by 5 bases and J by 6 bases, with 20 bases between them. CDR1 and CDR2 (germline): MNHEY, SMNVEV (reference sequence). The CDR3 has 16 amino acids. This clone was picked up a small number of times.

This clonotype was sampled from a man aged 70 or older with acute or convalescent COVID-19. This chain links TRBV27 with TRBJ2-1; the D gene is possibly TRBD2 (6 bases). The sample was peripheral blood. CDR3 bases: TGTGCCAGCAGTCCCACTCATGGGGGGTTCTTCAATGAGCAGTTCTTC. Translated: CASSPTHGGFFNEQFF.